Listed here are 28 T cell receptor beta chains from one sample, sequenced in a study of identical twins. From the 5' RACE reads, TCRdb called clonotypes with MiXCR, one entry per CDR3 protein. Of about 200,000 distinct CDR3 sequences in the sample, 6% to 9% were seen once. This same sample was also part of a study on yellow fever vaccine responses in identical twins.

Sequenced sample: memory (CD45RO+) T cells sorted from blood. Receptors originate from a woman in her late teens or twenties in good health.

The chain has TRBV28 and TRBJ1-6, with D tentatively TRBD1 (6 bases). The CDR3 has 16 amino acids. V lost 7 bases, J lost 7 bases, and 20 bases lay in between. The germline gives CDR1 MDHEN, CDR2 SYDVKM. CDR3 nucleotides: TGTGCCAGCACCGGGGTAAGGGGGGGAGTCAATTCACCCCTCCACTTT. Protein product: CASTGVRGGVNSPLHF.

CDR3 region: CASSLRGGENEQFF. In DNA form, the CDR3 reads TGTGCCAGCAGTCTTCGGGGGGGTGAGAATGAGCAGTTCTTC. The chain joins TRBV12-3 or TRBV12-4 to TRBJ2-1; 8 bases are a match to TRBD2. This CDR3 region has 14 residues. V lost 5 bases to trimming and J lost 7 bases; unmatched junction nucleotides: 7.

The chain is built from TRBV10-3 and TRBJ2-2; 7 nucleotides align to TRBD1. Germline CDR1 reads ENHRY; CDR2 reads SYGVKD. V shed 5 bases, J shed 3 bases, and the junction held 0 bases outside the gene matches. CDR3 length: 13 residues. This chain's CDR3 is CAISTGDTGELFF. The CDR3 region has the DNA TGTGCCATCAGTACAGGGGACACCGGGGAGCTGTTTTTT.

In its sample, this clonotype was seen many times. The chain has TRBV29-1 and TRBJ2-2; a weak D match, TRBD1 (6 bases). CDR1 is SQVTM and CDR2 is ANQGSEA in the germline V gene. The CDR3 totals 14 residues. Trimming stripped 7 bases from V and 1 base from J, with 13 bases between. DNA of the CDR3: TGCAGCGCCTCACAGGGCCTGAACACCGGGGAGCTGTTTTTT. This encodes CSASQGLNTGELFF.

The CDR3 reads CASTRSGFEGEKLFF. The DNA of the CDR3 is TGTGCCAGCACCAGATCGGGGTTTGAGGGAGAAAAACTGTTTTTT. The chain links TRBV6-1 to TRBJ1-4; D is undetermined. Deletions cut 7 bases from V and 8 bases from J, with 20 bases between. Germline V CDR1 and CDR2: MNHNS, SASEGT. This CDR3 comprises 15 residues.

This clonotype was picked up many times. This chain links TRBV12-3 or TRBV12-4 with TRBJ2-1, with TRBD1 matching 7 bases. V lost 5 bases to trimming and J lost 4 bases; unmatched junction nucleotides: 11. This CDR3 has 16 residues. CDR3 region: CASSLTGDPFYNEQFF. The CDR3 DNA reads TGTGCCAGCAGTCTTACAGGGGACCCGTTTTACAATGAGCAGTTCTTC.

This clonotype has a handful of counts. The chain links TRBV9 to TRBJ2-7; D might be TRBD2 (6 bases). Germline lookup yields CDR1 SGDLS and CDR2 YYNGEE. The V end lost 6 bases, the J end lost 1 base, and 17 bases lay between the germline ends. This CDR3 is built from 15 residues. The CDR3 is CASMGPEGGSYEQYF. CDR3 DNA: TGTGCCAGCATGGGTCCGGAGGGAGGTTCCTACGAGCAGTACTTC.

This clonotype was picked up many times. The chain has TRBV29-1 and TRBJ2-3, with no clear D. The germline CDR1 and CDR2 sequences are SQVTM and ANQGSEA. Between the trimmed V and J ends, which lost 5 bases and 0 bases, there was a span of 12 bases. The CDR3 covers 14 residues. CDR3 coding DNA: TGCAGCGTTTTCGGCAGCACTAGCACAGATACGCAGTATTTT. Translation: CSVFGSTSTDTQYF.

This chain uses TRBV2 with TRBJ2-7, with 7 bases matching TRBD1. Trimming at V came to 7 bases and at J to 2 bases, leaving 8 bases not matched to a gene. CDR3 length: 14 residues. Germline V gene sequence: CDR1 SNHLY, CDR2 FYNNEI. CDR3 sequence (DNA): TGTGCCAGCAACCCCGGACAGGTGGCCTACGAGCAGTACTTC. Translated: CASNPGQVAYEQYF.

This clonotype came up many times. This rearrangement joins TRBV20-1 to TRBJ2-4; TRBD1 agrees at 7 bases. The CDR3 extends over 14 amino acids. Trimming at V came to 8 bases and at J to 0 bases, leaving 7 bases not matched to a gene. In germline, CDR1 is DFQATT, CDR2 SNEGSKA (reference sequence). The DNA for the CDR3 is TGCAGTACTACAGGGGCGAGAGCCAAAAACATTCAGTACTTC. Amino acids: CSTTGARAKNIQYF.

There are a few counts of this clonotype. CDR3 amino acids: CASSHRGTVGNTIYF. CDR3 DNA: TGTGCCAGCAGCCACAGAGGGACGGTTGGAAACACCATATATTTT. The V and J genes are TRBV3-1 and TRBJ1-3; D is possibly TRBD1 (5 bases). CDR1 is LGHDT, CDR2 YNNKEL, per germline (reference sequence). The CDR3 spans 15 residues. Between the trimmed V and J ends, which lost 3 bases and 3 bases, there was a span of 12 bases.

This chain uses TRBV11-1 with TRBJ1-1; D is unresolved. Trimming shortened V by 5 bases and J by 5 bases, and 18 bases separated the two germline ends. The CDR3 runs to 15 residues. Germline lookup yields CDR1 SGHAT and CDR2 FQDESV (reference sequence). CDR3 DNA: TGTGCCAGCAGCAAAATTAGAGGGTTTGGTACTGAAGCTTTCTTT. Protein product: CASSKIRGFGTEAFF.

CDR3 in amino acids: CASSLGQGGVLNEKLFF. The CDR3 DNA follows: TGTGCCAGCAGCCTAGGACAGGGCGGGGTACTTAATGAAAAACTGTTTTTT. The gene calls are TRBV5-5 and TRBJ1-4; TRBD1 aligns across 8 bases. Trimming took 4 bases from V and 4 from J; bases not matched to a gene: 12. The CDR3 is 17 residues long. From germline, CDR1 is SGHKS and CDR2 YYEKEE (reference sequence).

This clonotype was seen only a few times. The V and J genes are TRBV6-1 and TRBJ2-2; D ambiguous. CDR1 MNHNS and CDR2 SASEGT come from the germline V gene. The CDR3 loop spans 13 amino acids. V was clipped by 7 bases and J by 7 bases, with 13 bases between them. CDR3 sequence: CASKAMKGGELFF. Here the CDR3 DNA reads TGTGCCAGCAAAGCGATGAAAGGCGGGGAGCTGTTTTTT.

This clonotype was observed at least ten times. The chain carries TRBV9 and TRBJ2-1, with 8 bases aligning to TRBD1. Germline V gene sequence: CDR1 SGDLS, CDR2 YYNGEE. The CDR3 length is 16 residues. Trimming removed 3 bases from V and 2 bases from J; junction bases left unmatched: 7. The CDR3 bases are TGTGCCAGCAGCGCGTTCGGGACAGGTACCTACAATGAGCAGTTCTTC. It translates to CASSAFGTGTYNEQFF.

This clonotype turned up a few times. The J gene is TRBJ2-3, the V gene TRBV7-9, with 7 bases lining up with TRBD2. Germline values: CDR1 SEHNR, CDR2 FQNEAQ (reference sequence). The J segment lost 3 bases and the V segment lost 8 bases, leaving 11 bases of the junction unmatched. This CDR3 is built from 15 residues. This CDR3 is CASEPAGVGTDTQYF. As DNA, the CDR3 is TGTGCCAGCGAACCCGCGGGGGTTGGGACAGATACGCAGTATTTT.

V and J are TRBV3-1 and TRBJ1-1, with D unclear. Germline V gene lookup returns CDR1 LGHDT and CDR2 YNNKEL (reference sequence). Trimming left V 0 bases short and J 11 bases short, with 10 bases between. The CDR3 extends over 12 amino acids. The CDR3 DNA is TGTGCCAGCAGCCAAGATCTTTCCCGGGCTTTCTTT. As protein: CASSQDLSRAFF.

This chain connects TRBV4-1 to TRBJ2-1, with 15 nucleotides matching TRBD2. V shed 4 bases and J 10 bases; nucleotides not matched to a gene: 8. The CDR3 is 16 residues long. Per the germline V gene, CDR1 is MGHRA and CDR2 is YSYEKL. Written as DNA, the CDR3 is TGCGCCAGCAGCCGTTCCCCGGGACTAGCGGGAGGCGAGCAGTTCTTC. Encoded protein: CASSRSPGLAGGEQFF.

The chain uses TRBV3-1 and TRBJ2-4; D gene ambiguous. Germline V gene lookup returns CDR1 LGHDT and CDR2 YNNKEL (reference sequence). The V end was cut by 1 base, the J end by 0 bases, with 7 bases between. CDR3 length: 15 amino acids. CDR3 region: CASSQGAVAKNIQYF. As DNA, the CDR3 is TGTGCCAGCAGCCAAGGGGCAGTAGCCAAAAACATTCAGTACTTC.

V usage is TRBV6-1 and J usage is TRBJ1-4; 7 nucleotides match TRBD1. The trim removed 5 bases at V and 6 bases at J, leaving 6 bases unmatched. The CDR3 is 14 residues long. Germline-derived CDR1 and CDR2 are MNHNS and SASEGT. CDR3 DNA sequence: TGTGCCAGCAGTAAAACCGGGACAGATGAAAAACTGTTTTTT. It yields the protein CASSKTGTDEKLFF.

The chain couples TRBV6-1 to TRBJ2-3; no clear D gene. Germline CDR1 MNHNS, CDR2 SASEGT. Trimming took off 11 bases at V and 3 bases at J, with 15 bases between the two ends. The CDR3 covers 13 residues. The CDR3: CAGVFPGTDTQYF. The CDR3 DNA follows: TGTGCCGGTGTCTTTCCAGGTACAGATACGCAGTATTTT.

This chain connects TRBV10-3 to TRBJ1-1; D remains ambiguous. The CDR3 length is 12 residues. V was cut by 3 bases and J by 7 bases, with 9 bases left in between. Germline CDR1 and CDR2: ENHRY and SYGVKD. The chain's CDR3 is CAISEVLREAFF. The CDR3 coding sequence is TGTGCCATCAGTGAAGTACTCCGTGAAGCTTTCTTT.

The table lists this clonotype with many counts. The chain is built from TRBV9 and TRBJ1-6, with D possibly being TRBD1 (6 bases). CDR1 SGDLS and CDR2 YYNGEE come from the germline V gene. Trimming shortened V by 1 base and J by 0 bases, and 8 bases separated the two germline ends. This CDR3 comprises 16 residues. CDR3 region: CASSVTDSSYNSPLHF. CDR3 sequence (DNA): TGTGCCAGCAGCGTAACGGACAGCTCCTATAATTCACCCCTCCACTTT.

This rearrangement joins TRBV27 to TRBJ2-1, with a possible D match to TRBD2 (7 bases). There are 14 residues in the CDR3. V was cut by 6 bases and J by 4 bases, with 13 bases left in between. Per germline, CDR1 MNHEY and CDR2 SMNVEV (reference sequence). The CDR3 region is CASRGSGTYNEQFF. The CDR3 nucleotides are TGTGCCAGCAGAGGGAGCGGGACATACAATGAGCAGTTCTTC.

In DNA form, the CDR3 reads TGTGCCAGCGGGGGGGCAGGACAGGGGAGCTCCTACGAGCAGTACTTC. It codes for CASGGAGQGSSYEQYF. The V gene is TRBV6-1, the J gene TRBJ2-7; 9 nucleotides agree with TRBD1. The germline V gene encodes CDR1 MNHNS and CDR2 SASEGT. The CDR3 has 16 amino acids. Trimming at V came to 8 bases and at J to 0 bases, leaving 11 bases not matched to a gene.

The rearrangement uses TRBV6-2 or TRBV6-3 and TRBJ1-5; TRBD1 might be the D (5 bases). With 7 bases removed from V and 6 bases from J, the gap between germline ends came to 13 bases. Germline V gene sequence: CDR1 MNHEY, CDR2 SVGEGT. The CDR3 loop spans 13 amino acids. CDR3 nucleotides: TGTGCCAGCACCTCACAGACAGCTCAGCCCCAGCATTTT. Its protein product is CASTSQTAQPQHF.

This clonotype occurred a few times. V and J are TRBV4-3 and TRBJ1-1; D not resolved. Trimming removed 0 bases from V and 6 bases from J, with 8 bases in between. The length of the CDR3 is 13 residues. Germline V CDR1 and CDR2: LGHNA, YSLEER. The chain's CDR3 is CASSQDPQAEAFF. As DNA, the CDR3 is TGCGCCAGCAGCCAAGATCCCCAGGCTGAAGCTTTCTTT.

In its sample, this clonotype was seen many times. The V and J genes are TRBV28 and TRBJ1-6; D is possibly TRBD1 (6 bases). Germline V gives CDR1 MDHEN, CDR2 SYDVKM. This CDR3 spans 17 amino acids. With 5 bases removed from V and 7 bases from J, the gap between germline ends came to 21 bases. CDR3 in DNA: TGTGCCAGCAGTCTTTACATCAGCGGGGGCAAAAATTCACCCCTCCACTTT. Its protein product is CASSLYISGGKNSPLHF.